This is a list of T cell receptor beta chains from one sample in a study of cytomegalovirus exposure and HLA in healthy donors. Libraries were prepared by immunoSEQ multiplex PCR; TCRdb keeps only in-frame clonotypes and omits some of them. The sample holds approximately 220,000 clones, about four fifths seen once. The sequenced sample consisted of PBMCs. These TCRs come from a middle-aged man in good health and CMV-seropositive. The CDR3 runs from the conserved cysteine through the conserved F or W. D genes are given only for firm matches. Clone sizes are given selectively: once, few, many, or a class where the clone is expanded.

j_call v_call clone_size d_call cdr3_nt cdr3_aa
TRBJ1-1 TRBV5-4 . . TGTGCCAGCAGCTTGGGGACATTGAACACTGAAGCTTTCTTT CASSLGTLNTEAFF
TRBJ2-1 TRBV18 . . TGTGCCAGCTCACCACTAGGGGACAATGAGCAGTTCTTC CASSPLGDNEQFF
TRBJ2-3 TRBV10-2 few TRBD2 TGCGCCAGCCGCCTTAGCGGGAGTAGAGGCACAGATACGCAGTATTTT CASRLSGSRGTDTQYF
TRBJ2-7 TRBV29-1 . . TGCAGCGTTGAAGGGGGGGACGGAATAGGCGAGCAGTACTTC CSVEGGDGIGEQYF
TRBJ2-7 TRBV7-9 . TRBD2 TGTGCCAGCAGCTTTGGAGCGGGACTCCTAGTCGAGCAGTACTTC CASSFGAGLLVEQYF
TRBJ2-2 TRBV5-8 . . TGTGCCAGCAGCTGGGACGGGAGACTCACCGGGGAGCTGTTTTTT CASSWDGRLTGELFF
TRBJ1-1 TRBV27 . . TGTGCCAGCAGGGTGAAGGGGGGGAGGGATACTGAAGCTTTCTTT CASRVKGGRDTEAFF
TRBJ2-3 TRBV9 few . TGTGCCAGCAGCGTAGTGGGGCAGGTCACAGATACGCAGTATTTT CASSVVGQVTDTQYF
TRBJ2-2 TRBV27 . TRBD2 TGTGCCAGCAGTTTATTTCTAGCGGGAGGTATCGGGGAGCTGTTTTTT CASSLFLAGGIGELFF
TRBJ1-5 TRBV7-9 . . TGTGCCAGCAGCACGGAGTTTAATCAGCCCCAGCATTTT CASSTEFNQPQHF
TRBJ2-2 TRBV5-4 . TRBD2 TGTGCCAGCAGCTTCCGGGTAGCGGGAGGGCCCGGGGAGCTGTTTTTT CASSFRVAGGPGELFF
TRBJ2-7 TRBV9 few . TGTGCCAGCAGCGTAGTCGAGGGAGACGGAAAAGAGCAGTACTTC CASSVVEGDGKEQYF
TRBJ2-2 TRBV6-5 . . TGTGCCAGCAGTTACGGAGTGGCAGGGTCCAAAGAGGAGCTGTTTTTT CASSYGVAGSKEELFF
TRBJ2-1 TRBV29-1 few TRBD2 TGCAGCGTTGATGGTGGACTAGCGGCCTACAATGAGCAGTTCTTC CSVDGGLAAYNEQFF
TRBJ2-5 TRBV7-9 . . TGTGCCAGCAGCTTGAGGACACTAGAGACCCAGTACTTC CASSLRTLETQYF
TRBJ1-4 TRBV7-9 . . TGTGCCAGCAGCTTAGCGCGGGGGACCCTCGGAAATGAAAAACTGTTTTTT CASSLARGTLGNEKLFF
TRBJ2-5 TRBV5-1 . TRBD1 TGCGCCAGCAGCCCCGGGACAGCTCGGGAGACCCAGTACTTC CASSPGTARETQYF
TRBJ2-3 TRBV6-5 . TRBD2 TGTGCCAGCACACGGGGGAGCGGGAGGTTGGATACGCAGTATTTT CASTRGSGRLDTQYF
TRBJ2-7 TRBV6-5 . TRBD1 TGTGCCAGCAGTTACTCGGGGACAGGGGACTACGAGCAGTACTTC CASSYSGTGDYEQYF
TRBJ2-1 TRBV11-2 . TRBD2 TGTGCCAGCAGCTTATGGACTAGCGACTACAATGAGCAGTTCTTC CASSLWTSDYNEQFF
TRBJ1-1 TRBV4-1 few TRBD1 TGCGCCAGCAGCTCACACTCGACAGGGGAAGCTTTCTTT CASSSHSTGEAFF
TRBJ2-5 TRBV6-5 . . TGTGCCAGCAGTTACCGGTCCAGGCCGGAGACCCAGTACTTC CASSYRSRPETQYF
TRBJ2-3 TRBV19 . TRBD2 TGTGCCAGTAGGGACCTTAGCGGGAGTAGGGATACGCAGTATTTT CASRDLSGSRDTQYF
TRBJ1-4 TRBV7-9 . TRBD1 TGTGCCAGCAGCGTGACAGGGCCGTGGGAAAAACTGTTTTTT CASSVTGPWEKLFF
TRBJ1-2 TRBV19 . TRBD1 TGTGCCAGTAGTACCCCGGACAGGGGGTATGGCTACACCTTC CASSTPDRGYGYTF
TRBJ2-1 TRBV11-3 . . TGTGCCAGCAGACCGAGCGGCGATGAGCAGTTCTTC CASRPSGDEQFF
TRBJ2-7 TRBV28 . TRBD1 TGTGCCAGCAGTCGACCCGGGACAGGGGAGTACGAGCAGTACTTC CASSRPGTGEYEQYF
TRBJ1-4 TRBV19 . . TGTGCCAGTAGTATAGCGGGGAGCACTAATGAAAAACTGTTTTTT CASSIAGSTNEKLFF
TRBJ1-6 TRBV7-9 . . TGTGCCAGCAGCCTAAGTTCCTATAATTCACCCCTCCACTTT CASSLSSYNSPLHF
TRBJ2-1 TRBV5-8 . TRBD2 TGTGCCAGCAGCTTGGCATACGGGCTAGCGGGAGACGATGAGCAGTTCTTC CASSLAYGLAGDDEQFF
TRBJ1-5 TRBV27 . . TGTGCCAGCAGTTTAATACAGGGTGATCAGCCCCAGCATTTT CASSLIQGDQPQHF
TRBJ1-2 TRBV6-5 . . TGTGCCAGCAGTTCGGGGGGGCATGGCTACACCTTC CASSSGGHGYTF
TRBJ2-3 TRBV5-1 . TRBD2 TGCGCCAGCAGCCCGCCTAGCGGTAGCACAGATACGCAGTATTTT CASSPPSGSTDTQYF
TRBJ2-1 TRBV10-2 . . TGCGCCAGCACCCCCTCGGGTGGCTACAATGAGCAGTTCTTC CASTPSGGYNEQFF
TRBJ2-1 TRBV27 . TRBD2 TGTGCCAGCAGTTTGACTAGCGACTACAATGAGCAGTTCTTC CASSLTSDYNEQFF
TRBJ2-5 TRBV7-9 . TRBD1 TGTGCCAGCAGCTTTGGGGGACAGGAGTGGGGAGAGACCCAGTACTTC CASSFGGQEWGETQYF
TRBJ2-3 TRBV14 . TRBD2 TGTGCCAGCAGCTGGCGGGGGGCGGCTCCAGATACGCAGTATTTT CASSWRGAAPDTQYF
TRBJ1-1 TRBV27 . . TGTGCCAGCAGTTTTATAGAGAACACTGAAGCTTTCTTT CASSFIENTEAFF
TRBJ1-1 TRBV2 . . TGTGCCAGCATGCAGGGGAATCTGGCCACTGAAGCTTTCTTT CASMQGNLATEAFF
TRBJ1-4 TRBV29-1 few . TGCAGCGTCTCGAGGGCAGACCTAGCATCTAATGAAAAACTCTTTTTT CSVSRADLASNEKLFF
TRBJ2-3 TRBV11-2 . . TGTGCCAGCAGCTTCGGCAGGGTAGTCACAGATACGCAGTATTTT CASSFGRVVTDTQYF
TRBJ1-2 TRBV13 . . TGTGCCAGCAGTAAGGACACCCATGGCTACACCTTC CASSKDTHGYTF
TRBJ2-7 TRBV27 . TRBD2 TGTGCCAGCAGTGCCCTCCTAGCGGGAGGTATCTACGAGCAGTACTTC CASSALLAGGIYEQYF
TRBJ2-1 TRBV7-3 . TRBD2 TGTGCCAGCAGCTGGGGACTAGCGGCCTTTAGCGATGAGCAGTTCTTC CASSWGLAAFSDEQFF
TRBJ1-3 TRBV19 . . TGTGCCAGTAGGGCGGGAGCTGGAAACACCATATATTTT CASRAGAGNTIYF
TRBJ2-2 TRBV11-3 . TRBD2 TGTGCCAGCACCAACGGAGCGGGATTCGTCACCGGGGAGCTGTTTTTT CASTNGAGFVTGELFF
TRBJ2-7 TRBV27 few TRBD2 TGTGCCAGCAGTTTATCGATTCCGGGACTAGCGGGTACCTACGAGCAGTACTTC CASSLSIPGLAGTYEQYF
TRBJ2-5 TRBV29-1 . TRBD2 TGCAGCGTTGAAGTAGCGGGAGGCCCGACCTGGGAGACCCAGTACTTC CSVEVAGGPTWETQYF
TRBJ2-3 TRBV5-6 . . TGTGCCAGCAGCTTGGAAGCCCACACAGATACGCAGTATTTT CASSLEAHTDTQYF